This T cell receptor (beta chain) originates from a study of CD8 T cells in Susac syndrome. RNA in amounts of about 0.5 to 1 ug was reverse transcribed with random hexamers. The method of amplification for TCR beta CDR3 was immunoSEQ multiplex PCR, covering 54 Vbeta and 13 Jbeta. In TCRdb, the immunoSEQ multiplex PCR reads were re-called with MiXCR into one record per CDR3 protein. The sample lists about 120,000 distinct CDR3 sequences, about 95% occurring once. Germline V gene sequence: CDR1 GTSNPN, CDR2 SVGIG (reference sequence). The germline V and J ends were trimmed by 3 bases and 5 bases, with 19 bases remaining between them. The CDR3 runs 15 residues.

The sequencing sample was made of CD4+ T cells from PBMCs. V and J are TRBV30 and TRBJ2-5, with D perhaps given as TRBD1 or TRBD2 (7 bases each). The TCR comes from a human donor in good health. The CDR3 loop is CAWSRGTTPGETQYF. The CDR3 coding sequence is TGTGCCTGGAGCAGGGGGACTACCCCAGGGGAGACCCAGTACTTC.